The rows below give T cell receptor beta chains drawn from one sample of a study of cytomegalovirus exposure and HLA in healthy donors. Libraries were prepared by immunoSEQ multiplex PCR; TCRdb keeps only in-frame clonotypes and omits some of them. Across tens of thousands of clones, the top ten clones capture about 8.9% of the sample. The sequenced sample consisted of PBMCs. These receptors all come from a man aged 35 to 55 in good health and CMV-seropositive. Both conserved end residues are part of each CDR3. D genes are given only for firm matches.

j_call	d_call	v_call	cdr3_aa	cdr3_nt
TRBJ2-1	NA	TRBV5-1	CASSLALTENEQFF	TGCGCCAGCAGCTTGGCCTTGACAGAGAATGAGCAGTTCTTC
TRBJ2-2	TRBD2	TRBV5-1	CASSLGTSNTGELFF	TGCGCCAGCAGCCTCGGGACTAGTAACACCGGGGAGCTGTTTTTT
TRBJ2-7	TRBD2	TRBV11-3	CASRAGLAGATPYEQYF	TGTGCCAGCAGAGCGGGACTAGCGGGGGCAACCCCCTACGAGCAGTACTTC
TRBJ2-4	NA	TRBV15	CATSRDELGSGQYF	TGTGCCACCAGCAGAGATGAGCTAGGGAGTGGCCAGTACTTC
TRBJ1-1	NA	TRBV7-3	CASSSVPTENTEAFF	TGCGCCAGCAGCTCGGTCCCGACAGAAAACACTGAAGCTTTCTTT
TRBJ1-1	NA	TRBV2	CASSPREAEAFF	TGTGCCAGCAGCCCCCGGGAAGCAGAAGCTTTCTTT
TRBJ2-3	NA	TRBV10-3	CAITQVVTDTQYF	TGTGCCATCACCCAGGTAGTCACAGATACGCAGTATTTT
TRBJ1-5	NA	TRBV2	CASSEGAGFPLESNQPQHF	TGTGCCAGCAGTGAAGGGGCGGGCTTTCCCTTGGAGAGCAATCAGCCCCAGCATTTT
TRBJ2-1	NA	TRBV11-3	CASSLIASSYNEQFF	TGTGCCAGCAGCTTAATAGCAAGCTCCTACAATGAGCAGTTCTTC
TRBJ1-3	NA	TRBV30	CAWGETGNTIYF	TGTGCCTGGGGGGAGACAGGAAACACCATATATTTT
TRBJ1-1	NA	TRBV7-3	CASSSGQPGDTEAFF	TGTGCCAGCAGCTCAGGACAGCCTGGGGACACTGAAGCTTTCTTT
TRBJ2-3	NA	TRBV6-6	CASSYLAPTSTDTQYF	TGTGCCAGCAGTTACTTAGCCCCGACTAGCACAGATACGCAGTATTTT
TRBJ2-7	TRBD1	TRBV19	CASAETGDGVHEQYF	TGTGCCAGTGCTGAAACAGGGGATGGGGTCCACGAGCAGTACTTC
TRBJ1-1	NA	TRBV4-1	CASSPYGGALNTEAFF	TGCGCCAGCAGCCCCTATGGGGGGGCTTTGAACACTGAAGCTTTCTTT
TRBJ2-3	TRBD2	TRBV12-5	CASGLAGLATRSTDTQYF	TGTGCTAGTGGTTTAGCGGGACTAGCGACCCGAAGCACAGATACGCAGTATTTT
TRBJ2-5	NA	TRBV7-9	CASSLTTVETQYF	TGTGCCAGCAGCCTTACCACGGTAGAGACCCAGTACTTC
TRBJ1-2	NA	TRBV21-1	CASDRGRHYGYTF	TGTGCCAGCGACCGAGGGCGGCACTATGGCTACACCTTC
TRBJ1-6	NA	TRBV6-5	CASSLHRDNSPLHF	TGTGCCAGCAGTTTGCACAGGGATAATTCACCCCTCCACTTT
TRBJ2-7	TRBD2	TRBV28	CASSAPGREGGEQYF	TGTGCCAGCAGCGCCCCGGGGCGGGAGGGCGGTGAGCAGTACTTC
TRBJ2-3	NA	TRBV14	CASSQVGSTDTQYF	TGTGCCAGCAGCCAAGTCGGGAGCACAGATACGCAGTATTTT
TRBJ1-2	TRBD1	TRBV5-5	CASRRDRGTNYGYTF	TGTGCCAGCAGGCGGGACAGGGGTACAAACTATGGCTACACCTTC
TRBJ2-7	NA	TRBV19	CASARDFSSYEQYF	TGTGCCAGTGCAAGGGACTTTAGCTCCTACGAGCAGTACTTC
TRBJ2-5	NA	TRBV19	CASSRGGPGSTQYF	TGTGCCAGTAGTAGAGGCGGCCCTGGATCGACCCAGTACTTC
TRBJ2-7	NA	TRBV2	CASSEAAFDYEQYF	TGTGCCAGCAGTGAAGCGGCATTTGACTACGAGCAGTACTTC
TRBJ2-7	TRBD2	TRBV7-2	CASSAIGLAGDEQYF	TGTGCCAGCAGCGCGATCGGGCTAGCGGGAGACGAGCAGTACTTC
TRBJ2-3	TRBD2	TRBV19	CASSSGGGRADTQYF	TGTGCCAGTAGCTCCGGTGGCGGGAGGGCAGATACGCAGTATTTT